This is a list of T cell receptor beta chains from one sample in a study of circulating CD8 cells and anti-PD-1 response in melanoma. TCRdb re-called the reads through MiXCR, storing one row per CDR3 protein. Among about 1,200 distinct CDR3 sequences listed, about 6% were seen once. This specimen was CD8+ T cells from PBMCs, taken at baseline or after one month of anti-PD-1 therapy (not recorded which). The receptors derive from a human donor with melanoma. Each CDR3 is given with its conserved first and last residue. The D gene is left open where the match is weak. Where a row states a size, it is once, few, many or the class of an expanded clone; other rows omit it.

D gene: TRBD2; J gene: TRBJ2-5; V gene: TRBV7-3; clone size: medium-sized; CDR3 protein: CASSLGLAGGETQYF; CDR3 DNA: TGTGCCAGCAGCTTAGGACTAGCAGGCGGTGAGACCCAGTACTTC
D gene: TRBD1; J gene: TRBJ1-1; V gene: TRBV11-1; clone size: large; CDR3 protein: CASSFLRQGSMNTEAFF; CDR3 DNA: TGTGCCAGCAGCTTCTTGCGACAGGGAAGCATGAACACTGAAGCTTTCTTT
D gene: .; J gene: TRBJ1-1; V gene: TRBV27; clone size: medium-sized; CDR3 protein: CASSLGRRGGTEAFF; CDR3 DNA: TGTGCCAGCAGTTTAGGGCGCAGGGGAGGCACTGAAGCTTTCTTT
D gene: .; J gene: TRBJ1-1; V gene: TRBV28; clone size: medium-sized; CDR3 protein: CATLRTGVMNTEAFF; CDR3 DNA: TGTGCCACCCTGAGGACGGGGGTCATGAACACTGAAGCTTTCTTT
D gene: .; J gene: TRBJ1-4; V gene: TRBV19; clone size: medium-sized; CDR3 protein: CASSRGTATNEKLFF; CDR3 DNA: TGTGCCAGTAGTCGTGGGACCGCAACTAATGAAAAACTGTTTTTT
D gene: .; J gene: TRBJ2-3; V gene: TRBV9; clone size: large; CDR3 protein: CASSAHGGETDTQYF; CDR3 DNA: TGTGCCAGCAGCGCCCATGGCGGGGAGACAGATACGCAGTATTTT
D gene: TRBD1; J gene: TRBJ2-3; V gene: TRBV19; clone size: large; CDR3 protein: CASKTTGGRTDTQYF; CDR3 DNA: TGTGCCAGTAAAACCACAGGGGGCAGAACAGATACGCAGTATTTT
D gene: .; J gene: TRBJ2-3; V gene: TRBV5-6; clone size: medium-sized; CDR3 protein: CASSFSRVSTDTQYF; CDR3 DNA: TGTGCCAGCAGCTTTTCCCGGGTCTCCACAGATACGCAGTATTTT
D gene: TRBD2; J gene: TRBJ2-7; V gene: TRBV4-1; clone size: medium-sized; CDR3 protein: CASSLAGENYEQYF; CDR3 DNA: TGCGCCAGCAGCCTAGCGGGGGAAAACTACGAGCAGTACTTC
D gene: .; J gene: TRBJ1-1; V gene: TRBV19; clone size: large; CDR3 protein: CAIRAGANTEAFF; CDR3 DNA: TGTGCTATCCGAGCGGGGGCGAACACTGAAGCTTTCTTT
D gene: TRBD2; J gene: TRBJ2-7; V gene: TRBV19; clone size: medium-sized; CDR3 protein: CASSPTFRGGPYEQYF; CDR3 DNA: TGTGCCAGTAGCCCAACTTTTCGGGGGGGCCCCTACGAGCAGTACTTC
D gene: TRBD1; J gene: TRBJ2-7; V gene: TRBV19; clone size: large; CDR3 protein: CASSSTGGSYEQYF; CDR3 DNA: TGTGCCAGTAGTTCGACAGGGGGCTCCTACGAGCAGTACTTC
D gene: .; J gene: TRBJ2-1; V gene: TRBV28; clone size: few; CDR3 protein: CASSLSGPRENEQFF; CDR3 DNA: TGTGCCAGCAGCCTGAGCGGGCCCCGGGAAAATGAGCAGTTCTTC
D gene: TRBD1; J gene: TRBJ2-1; V gene: TRBV29-1; clone size: medium-sized; CDR3 protein: CSVPDRDAVNEQFF; CDR3 DNA: TGCAGCGTCCCGGACAGGGACGCCGTCAATGAGCAGTTCTTC
D gene: .; J gene: TRBJ1-6; V gene: TRBV19; clone size: .; CDR3 protein: CAAGPGPTNSPLHF; CDR3 DNA: TGTGCCGCCGGCCCGGGACCCACCAATTCACCCCTCCACTTT
D gene: .; J gene: TRBJ2-7; V gene: TRBV11-2; clone size: .; CDR3 protein: CASSLEIRDKDEQYF; CDR3 DNA: TGTGCCAGCAGCTTAGAAATTCGGGACAAAGACGAGCAGTACTTC
D gene: TRBD1; J gene: TRBJ2-1; V gene: TRBV5-4; clone size: large; CDR3 protein: CASSSGTANNEQFF; CDR3 DNA: TGTGCCAGCAGCTCCGGGACAGCCAACAATGAGCAGTTCTTC
D gene: .; J gene: TRBJ2-1; V gene: TRBV24-1; clone size: medium-sized; CDR3 protein: CATSVTGDYNEQFF; CDR3 DNA: TGTGCCACCAGTGTAACGGGGGACTACAATGAGCAGTTCTTC
D gene: .; J gene: TRBJ2-3; V gene: TRBV28; clone size: medium-sized; CDR3 protein: CASSLVGPGSTDTQYF; CDR3 DNA: TGTGCCAGCAGTTTAGTAGGCCCGGGCAGCACAGATACGCAGTATTTT
D gene: TRBD1; J gene: TRBJ2-7; V gene: TRBV20-1; clone size: .; CDR3 protein: CSARPDRAFSLYEQYF; CDR3 DNA: TGCAGTGCTAGGCCGGACAGGGCCTTCTCTCTCTACGAGCAGTACTTC